The source of this T cell receptor (beta chain) is a study of T-cell reconstitution after alpha-beta-depleted transplantation in children. The germline CDR1 and CDR2 sequences are SGHDT and YYEEEE. The V segment lost 0 bases and the J segment 1 base; nucleotides outside the gene matches: 3. The CDR3 loop spans 16 amino acids. Unique molecular identifiers were built into the TCRbeta library. MiXCR was run by TCRdb on the PCR reads, yielding one entry per CDR3 protein. This sample has hundreds of thousands of distinct CDR3 sequences, with approximately 12% found just once. The sample was PBMCs, taken from the stem cell graft. The chain is built from TRBV5-6 and TRBJ2-1; 8 nucleotides agree with TRBD1. The clonotype originates from a human donor who donated a stem cell graft to a child with Fanconi anemia. CDR3 nucleotide sequence: TGTGCCAGCAGCTTGGGGAACAGGGGGTCCTACAATGAGCAGTTCTTC. This translates into CASSLGNRGSYNEQFF.